This T cell receptor beta chain emerged from a study of regulatory T cells in long-lasting Graves disease. The overall study: Those with persistent Graves' disease had received antithyroid drugs for over 5 years with positive TSH receptor antibodies. Regarding the study as a whole: Persistent Graves' patients had lower TCR diversity than newly diagnosed ones.

Documented time point: persistent/refractory GD, antithyroid drugs over 5 years with positive TRAb. The TCR library was made from RNA that had been extracted from PBMCs in TRIzol. Peripheral blood, roughly 8.8 milliliters of it, was drawn into EDTA tubes. CDR3-region Arm-PCR and iRepertoire HTBI primers produced the TCR beta libraries. TCRdb re-analysed the multiplex PCR reads in MiXCR, keeping a single row per CDR3 protein. The sample has approximately 690,000 distinct CDR3 sequences; around 30% are singletons. A word on this clonotype: Its target is unknown.

Sequencing was performed on peripheral blood mononuclear cells (PBMCs), taken when the disease was refractory, from a patient treated with antithyroid drugs. This sequence originates from a female donor with Graves disease.

CDR3 protein: CSARDPGVSKNIQYF. The CDR3 DNA sequence: TGCAGTGCTAGAGATCCAGGGGTTTCCAAAAACATTCAGTACTTC. The chain carries TRBV20-1 and TRBJ2-4; perhaps TRBD1 as D (6 bases). The CDR3 runs 15 residues. The V end was cut by 0 bases, the J end by 2 bases, with 11 bases between. Per germline, CDR1 DFQATT and CDR2 SNEGSKA (reference sequence).